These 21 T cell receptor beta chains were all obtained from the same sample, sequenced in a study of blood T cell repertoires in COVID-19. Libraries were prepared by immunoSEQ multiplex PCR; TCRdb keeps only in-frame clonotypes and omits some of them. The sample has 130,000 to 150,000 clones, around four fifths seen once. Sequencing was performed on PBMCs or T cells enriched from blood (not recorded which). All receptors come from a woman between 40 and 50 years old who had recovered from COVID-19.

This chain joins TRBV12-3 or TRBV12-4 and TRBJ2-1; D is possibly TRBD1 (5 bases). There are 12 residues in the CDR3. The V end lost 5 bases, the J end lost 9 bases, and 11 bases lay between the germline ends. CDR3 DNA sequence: TGTGCCAGCAGTATCAGGGTAGGTGAGCAGTTCTTC. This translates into CASSIRVGEQFF.

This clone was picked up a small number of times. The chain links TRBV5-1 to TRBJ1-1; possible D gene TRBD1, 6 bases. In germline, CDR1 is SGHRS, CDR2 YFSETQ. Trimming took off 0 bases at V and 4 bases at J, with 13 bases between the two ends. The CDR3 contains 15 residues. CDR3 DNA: TGCGCCAGCAGCTTGGATCGGGGGGCAACCACTGAAGCTTTCTTT. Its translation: CASSLDRGATTEAFF.

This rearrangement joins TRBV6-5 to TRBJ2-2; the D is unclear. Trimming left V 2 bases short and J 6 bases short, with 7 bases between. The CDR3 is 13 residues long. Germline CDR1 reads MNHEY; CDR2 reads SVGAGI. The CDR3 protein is CASSYLPAGELFF. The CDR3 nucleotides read TGTGCCAGCAGTTACCTCCCGGCCGGGGAGCTGTTTTTT.

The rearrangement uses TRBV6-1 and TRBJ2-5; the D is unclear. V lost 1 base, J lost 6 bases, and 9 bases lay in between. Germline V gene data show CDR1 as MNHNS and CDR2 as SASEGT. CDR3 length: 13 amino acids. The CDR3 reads CASSEVQAQTQYF. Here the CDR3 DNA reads TGTGCCAGCAGTGAAGTTCAGGCCCAGACCCAGTACTTC.

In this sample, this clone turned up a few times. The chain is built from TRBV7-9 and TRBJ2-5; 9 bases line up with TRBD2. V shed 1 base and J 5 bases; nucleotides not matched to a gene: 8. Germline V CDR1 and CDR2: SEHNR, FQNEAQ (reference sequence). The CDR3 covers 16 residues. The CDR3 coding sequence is TGTGCCAGCAGCTTAGAGTTGCTAGCGGGATCGGAGACCCAGTACTTC. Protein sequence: CASSLELLAGSETQYF.

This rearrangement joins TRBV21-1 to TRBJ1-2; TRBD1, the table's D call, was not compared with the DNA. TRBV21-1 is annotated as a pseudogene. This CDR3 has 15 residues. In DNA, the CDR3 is TGTGCCACCCCCCAAGCAGGTAATTTTAACTATGGCTACACCTTC. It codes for CATPQAGNFNYGYTF.

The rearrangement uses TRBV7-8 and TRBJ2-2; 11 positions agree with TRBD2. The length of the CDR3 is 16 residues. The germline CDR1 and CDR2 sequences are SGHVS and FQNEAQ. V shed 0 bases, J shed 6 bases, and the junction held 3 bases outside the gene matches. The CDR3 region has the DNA TGTGCCAGCAGCTTAGCTAGCGGGGGGGCTGCCGGGGAGCTGTTTTTT. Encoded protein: CASSLASGGAAGELFF.

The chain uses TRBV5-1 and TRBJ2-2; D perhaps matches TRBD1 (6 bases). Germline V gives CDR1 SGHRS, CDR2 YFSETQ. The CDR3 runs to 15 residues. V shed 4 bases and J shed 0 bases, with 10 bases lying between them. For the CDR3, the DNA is TGCGCCAGCAGCAATGACAGGACGAACACCGGGGAGCTGTTTTTT. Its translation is CASSNDRTNTGELFF.

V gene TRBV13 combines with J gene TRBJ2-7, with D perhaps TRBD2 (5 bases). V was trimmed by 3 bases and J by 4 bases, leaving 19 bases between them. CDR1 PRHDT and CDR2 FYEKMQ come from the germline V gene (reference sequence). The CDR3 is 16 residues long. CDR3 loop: CASSFYRGGGGYEQYF. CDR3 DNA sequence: TGTGCCAGCAGCTTCTACCGGGGTGGTGGCGGATACGAGCAGTACTTC.

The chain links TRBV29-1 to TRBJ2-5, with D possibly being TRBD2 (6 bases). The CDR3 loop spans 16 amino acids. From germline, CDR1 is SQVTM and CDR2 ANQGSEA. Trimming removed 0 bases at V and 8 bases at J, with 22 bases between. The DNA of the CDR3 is TGCAGCGTTGAAGATTGGTCTAGCGCAGCCAAGAGAACCCAGTACTTC. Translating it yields CSVEDWSSAAKRTQYF.

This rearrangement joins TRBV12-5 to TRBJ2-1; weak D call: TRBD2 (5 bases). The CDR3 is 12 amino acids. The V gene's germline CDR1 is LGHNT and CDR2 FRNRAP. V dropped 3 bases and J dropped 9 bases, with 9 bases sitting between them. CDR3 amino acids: CASGFDYGEQFF. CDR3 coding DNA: TGTGCTAGTGGTTTTGACTACGGTGAGCAGTTCTTC.

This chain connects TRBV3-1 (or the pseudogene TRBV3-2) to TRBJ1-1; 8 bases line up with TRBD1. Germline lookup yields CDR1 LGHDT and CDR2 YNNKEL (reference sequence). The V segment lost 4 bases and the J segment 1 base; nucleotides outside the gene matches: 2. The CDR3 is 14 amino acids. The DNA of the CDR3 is TGTGCCAGCAGCCTGGGACAGGCGAACACTGAAGCTTTCTTT. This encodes CASSLGQANTEAFF.

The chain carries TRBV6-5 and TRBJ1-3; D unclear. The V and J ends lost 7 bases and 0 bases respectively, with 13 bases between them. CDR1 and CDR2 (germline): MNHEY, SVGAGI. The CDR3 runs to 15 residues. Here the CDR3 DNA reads TGTGCCAGCAAAGGAGACGGCAACTCTGGAAACACCATATATTTT. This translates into CASKGDGNSGNTIYF.

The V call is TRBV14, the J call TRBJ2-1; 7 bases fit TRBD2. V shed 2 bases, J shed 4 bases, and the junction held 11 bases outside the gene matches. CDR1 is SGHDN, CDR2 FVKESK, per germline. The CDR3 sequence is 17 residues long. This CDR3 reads CASSQPPSAGRYNEQFF. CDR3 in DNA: TGTGCCAGCAGCCAACCCCCCTCAGCGGGAAGATACAATGAGCAGTTCTTC.

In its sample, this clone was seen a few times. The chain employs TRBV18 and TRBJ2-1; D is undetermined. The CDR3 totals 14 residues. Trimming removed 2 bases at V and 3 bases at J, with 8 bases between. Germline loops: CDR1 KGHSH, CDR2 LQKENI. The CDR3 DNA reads TGTGCCAGCTCACCAGGGCCCAACTACAATGAGCAGTTCTTC. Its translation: CASSPGPNYNEQFF. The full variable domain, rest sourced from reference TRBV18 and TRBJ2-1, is NAGVMQNPRHLVRRRGQEARLRCSPMKGHSHVYWYRQLPEEGLKFMVYLQKENIIDESGMPKERFSAEFPKEGPSILRIQQVVRGDSAAYFCASSPGPNYNEQFFGPGTRLTVL.

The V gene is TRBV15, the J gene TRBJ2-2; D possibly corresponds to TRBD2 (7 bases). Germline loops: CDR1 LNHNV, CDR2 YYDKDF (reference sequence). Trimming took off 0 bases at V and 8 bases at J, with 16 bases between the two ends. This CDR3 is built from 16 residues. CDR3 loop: CATSRDLGRGQGELFF. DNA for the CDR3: TGTGCCACCAGCAGAGATCTCGGGCGGGGGCAGGGGGAGCTGTTTTTT.

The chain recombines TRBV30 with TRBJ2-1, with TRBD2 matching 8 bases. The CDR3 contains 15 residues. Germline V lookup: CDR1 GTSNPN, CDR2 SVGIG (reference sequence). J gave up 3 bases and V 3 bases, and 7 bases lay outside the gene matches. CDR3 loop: CAWRAKRGIYNEQFF. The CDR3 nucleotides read TGTGCCTGGAGGGCAAAGCGGGGGATCTACAATGAGCAGTTCTTC.

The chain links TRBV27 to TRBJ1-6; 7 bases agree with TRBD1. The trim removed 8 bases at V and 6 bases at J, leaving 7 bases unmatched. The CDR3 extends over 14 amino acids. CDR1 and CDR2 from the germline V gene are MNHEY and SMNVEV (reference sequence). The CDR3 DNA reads TGTGCCAGCGGGGACGACAGGGCTAATTCACCCCTCCACTTT. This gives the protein CASGDDRANSPLHF.

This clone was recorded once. CDR3 residues: CAISESRSQPQHF. CDR3 DNA sequence: TGTGCCATCAGTGAGTCGAGAAGTCAGCCCCAGCATTTT. This chain uses TRBV10-3 with TRBJ1-5; D gene unclear. Germline CDR1 ENHRY, CDR2 SYGVKD. Trimming shortened V by 0 bases and J by 6 bases, and 6 bases separated the two germline ends. The CDR3 contains 13 residues.

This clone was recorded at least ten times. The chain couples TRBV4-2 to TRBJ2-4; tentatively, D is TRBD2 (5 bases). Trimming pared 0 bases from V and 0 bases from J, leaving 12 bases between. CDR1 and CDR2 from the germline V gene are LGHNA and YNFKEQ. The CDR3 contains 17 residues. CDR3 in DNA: TGTGCCAGCAGCCAAGATAAAGGAGGTTTAGCCAAAAACATTCAGTACTTC. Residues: CASSQDKGGLAKNIQYF.

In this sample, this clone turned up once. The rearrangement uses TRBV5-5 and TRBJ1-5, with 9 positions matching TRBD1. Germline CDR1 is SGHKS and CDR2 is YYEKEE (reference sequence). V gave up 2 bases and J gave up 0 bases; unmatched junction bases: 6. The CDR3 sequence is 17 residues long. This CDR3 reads CASSFTGGPGSNQPQHF. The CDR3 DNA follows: TGTGCCAGCAGCTTCACAGGGGGCCCGGGTAGCAATCAGCCCCAGCATTTT.